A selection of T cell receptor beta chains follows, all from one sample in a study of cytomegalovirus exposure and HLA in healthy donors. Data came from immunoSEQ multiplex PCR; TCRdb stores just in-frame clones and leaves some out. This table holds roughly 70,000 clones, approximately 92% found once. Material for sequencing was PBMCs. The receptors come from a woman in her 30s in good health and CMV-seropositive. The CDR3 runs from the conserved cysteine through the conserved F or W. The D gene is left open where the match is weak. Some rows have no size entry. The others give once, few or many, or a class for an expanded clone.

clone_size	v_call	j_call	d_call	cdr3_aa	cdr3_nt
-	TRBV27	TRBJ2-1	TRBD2	CASSPSSSGRTYNEQFF	TGTGCCAGCAGTCCAAGTAGTAGCGGGAGGACCTACAATGAGCAGTTCTTC
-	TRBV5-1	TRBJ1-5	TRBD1	CASSLTGGNQPQHF	TGCGCCAGCAGCTTGACAGGGGGCAATCAGCCCCAGCATTTT
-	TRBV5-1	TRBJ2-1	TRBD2	CASSVTSGSYNEQFF	TGCGCCAGCAGCGTAACTAGCGGGAGCTACAATGAGCAGTTCTTC
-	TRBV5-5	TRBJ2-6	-	CASTVGVSGANVLTF	TGTGCCAGCACCGTAGGGGTCTCTGGGGCCAACGTCCTGACTTTC
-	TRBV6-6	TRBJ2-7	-	CASRSDTTLSYEQYF	TGTGCCAGCAGATCGGACACGACCCTCTCCTACGAGCAGTACTTC
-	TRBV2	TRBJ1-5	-	CASSDRGSNQPQHF	TGTGCCAGCAGTGACCGGGGTAGCAATCAGCCCCAGCATTTT
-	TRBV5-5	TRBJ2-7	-	CASSLVGQSYEQYF	TGTGCCAGCAGCTTGGTTGGACAATCCTACGAGCAGTACTTC
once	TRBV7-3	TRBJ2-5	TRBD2	CASSLKGLAGETQYF	TGTGCCAGCAGCTTAAAGGGACTAGCGGGAGAGACCCAGTACTTC
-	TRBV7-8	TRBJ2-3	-	CASSLATGDTQYF	TGTGCCAGCAGCTTAGCTACAGGGGATACGCAGTATTTT
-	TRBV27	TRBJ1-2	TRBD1	CASTPRQGDNYGYTF	TGTGCCAGCACCCCTAGACAGGGGGATAACTATGGCTACACCTTC
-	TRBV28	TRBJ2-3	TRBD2	CATLLAGGVYTQYF	TGTGCCACCCTCCTAGCGGGAGGAGTATATACGCAGTATTTT
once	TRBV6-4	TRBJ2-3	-	CASSSGSTDTQYF	TGTGCCAGCAGTAGCGGGAGCACAGATACGCAGTATTTT
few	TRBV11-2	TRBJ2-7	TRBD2	CASSPRGGWGGRAGEQYF	TGTGCCAGCAGCCCGAGGGGGGGGTGGGGCGGGAGGGCCGGCGAGCAGTACTTC
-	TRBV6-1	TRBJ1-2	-	CASSKQGGDGYTF	TGTGCCAGCAGTAAACAGGGCGGAGATGGCTACACCTTC
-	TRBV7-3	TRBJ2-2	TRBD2	CASKISSGSSTGELFF	TGTGCCAGCAAAATAAGTAGCGGGAGTAGTACCGGGGAGCTGTTTTTT
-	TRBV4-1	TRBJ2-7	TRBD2	CASSQDPAGKGRSDYEQYF	TGCGCCAGCAGCCAAGATCCAGCGGGGAAAGGGAGGTCGGACTACGAGCAGTACTTC
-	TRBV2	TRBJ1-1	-	CASNSRQTLNTEAFF	TGTGCCAGCAACTCACGACAGACCTTGAACACTGAAGCTTTCTTT
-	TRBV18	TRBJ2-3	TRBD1	CASSPYTPGQTNTDTQYF	TGTGCCAGCTCACCCTACACCCCGGGACAGACTAACACAGATACGCAGTATTTT
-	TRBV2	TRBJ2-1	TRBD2	CASSDIGRTSYNEQFF	TGTGCCAGCAGTGATATCGGGAGGACTTCCTACAATGAGCAGTTCTTC
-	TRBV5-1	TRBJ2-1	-	CASSSDWVEQFF	TGCGCCAGCAGCTCGGACTGGGTTGAGCAGTTCTTC
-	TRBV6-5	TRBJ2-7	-	CASSSPEGSSYEQYF	TGTGCCAGCAGTTCCCCGGAGGGGTCTTCGTACGAGCAGTACTTC
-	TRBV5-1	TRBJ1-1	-	CASSLAWDTYTEAFF	TGCGCCAGCAGCTTGGCTTGGGACACATACACTGAAGCTTTCTTT
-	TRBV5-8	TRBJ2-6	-	CASSFRGTGANVLTF	TGTGCCAGCAGCTTTCGAGGAACTGGGGCCAACGTCCTGACTTTC
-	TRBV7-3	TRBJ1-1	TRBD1	CASSLRDRGRGYTEAFF	TGTGCCAGCAGCTTAAGGGACAGGGGAAGGGGCTACACTGAAGCTTTCTTT
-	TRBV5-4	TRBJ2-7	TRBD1	CASSPGGAYEQYF	TGTGCCAGCAGTCCAGGGGGCGCCTACGAGCAGTACTTC
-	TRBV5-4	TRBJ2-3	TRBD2	CASSYSGSLATDTQYF	TGTGCCAGCAGTTATAGCGGGAGTCTGGCAACAGATACGCAGTATTTT
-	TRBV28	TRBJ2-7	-	CASSSRRRESREQYF	TGTGCCAGCAGTTCAAGGCGCAGGGAATCGAGGGAGCAGTACTTC
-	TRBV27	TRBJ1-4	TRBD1	CASSSKTGGNEKLFF	TGTGCCAGCAGTTCAAAGACAGGGGGCAATGAAAAACTGTTTTTT
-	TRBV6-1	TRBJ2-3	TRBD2	CASSTSGSYSDTQYF	TGTGCCAGCAGTACTAGCGGGAGCTATTCTGATACGCAGTATTTT
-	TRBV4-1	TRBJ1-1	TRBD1	CASSQERGLYTEAFF	TGCGCCAGCAGCCAAGAAAGGGGGCTCTACACTGAAGCTTTCTTT
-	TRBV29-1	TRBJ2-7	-	CSVEKQGYEQYF	TGCAGCGTTGAAAAACAGGGCTACGAGCAGTACTTC
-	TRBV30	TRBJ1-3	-	CAWSAGMSSGNTIYF	TGTGCCTGGAGTGCAGGGATGAGCTCTGGAAACACCATATATTTT
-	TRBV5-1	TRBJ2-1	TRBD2	CASSLVAGGSYNEQFF	TGCGCCAGCAGCTTGGTAGCGGGAGGTTCCTACAATGAGCAGTTCTTC
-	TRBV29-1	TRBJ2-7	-	CSVLGGANSYEQYF	TGCAGCGTCCTAGGTGGGGCAAACTCCTACGAGCAGTACTTC
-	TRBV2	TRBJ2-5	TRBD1	CASSGRRTGTSFGYQETQYF	TGTGCCAGCAGTGGGCGAAGGACAGGCACAAGTTTCGGGTACCAAGAGACCCAGTACTTC
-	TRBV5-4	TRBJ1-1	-	CASSSSTKDMNTEAFF	TGTGCCAGCAGCTCCTCCACTAAAGATATGAACACTGAAGCTTTCTTT
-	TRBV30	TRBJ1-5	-	CAWSTGGRQPQHF	TGTGCCTGGAGTACGGGGGGAAGACAGCCCCAGCATTTT
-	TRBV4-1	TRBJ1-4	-	CASSRLGGSGEKLFF	TGCGCCAGCAGCCGCTTGGGAGGGTCCGGGGAAAAACTGTTTTTT
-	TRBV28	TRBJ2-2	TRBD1	CASSPRQGARGTGELFF	TGTGCCAGCAGTCCCCGACAGGGGGCGAGAGGCACCGGGGAGCTGTTTTTT
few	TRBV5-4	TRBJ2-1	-	CASSLEAVSSYNEQFF	TGTGCCAGCAGCTTGGAGGCGGTTAGCTCCTACAATGAGCAGTTCTTC
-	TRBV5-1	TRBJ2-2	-	CASSLEGLPNTGELFF	TGCGCCAGCAGCTTGGAGGGGCTCCCCAACACCGGGGAGCTGTTTTTT
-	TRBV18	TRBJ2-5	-	CASSPGGRETQYF	TGTGCCAGCTCACCAGGGGGCCGGGAGACCCAGTACTTC
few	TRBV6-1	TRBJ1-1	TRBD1	CATGTGPYTEAFF	TGTGCCACCGGGACAGGACCCTACACTGAAGCTTTCTTT